This passage covers 13 T cell receptor beta chains from one sample sequenced in a study of T cell responses to AZD1222 COVID-19 vaccine (dated by TCRdb to the early 2020s). Libraries were prepared through the immunoSEQ multiplex PCR assay. Held by TCRdb, this immuneACCESS table contains in-frame sequences only and omits some clones. Under half of the omission traces to an unresolved V gene where checked; the cause of the rest is unknown. The table for this sample lists about 99,000 clones; about 90% of them were counted only once. Around 8.7% of the sample is taken by the ten largest. The time point tag for this specimen amounts to: baseline before first vaccination. The sample consisted of peripheral blood, taken on day 0 of AZD1222 vaccination. The source is an adult in good health.

The chain couples TRBV3-1 (or the pseudogene TRBV3-2) to TRBJ2-2; either TRBD1 or TRBD2 may supply D (5 bases each). Germline V CDR1 and CDR2: LGHDT, YNNKEL (reference sequence). Trimming cost V 3 bases and J 0 bases, with 17 bases left between them. CDR3 length equals 18 residues. The CDR3 region has the DNA TGTGCCAGCAGCCATGGGACGCCGCAGGATCCGAACACCGGGGAGCTGTTTTTT. Translating gives CASSHGTPQDPNTGELFF.

This clone was found once. For the CDR3, the DNA is TGTGCCAGCAGCTCCGGGGACACCACCTACGAGCAGTACTTC. The encoded protein is CASSSGDTTYEQYF. The V and J genes are TRBV14 and TRBJ2-7; weak D call: TRBD1 (6 bases). The CDR3 runs 14 residues. CDR1 SGHDN and CDR2 FVKESK come from the germline V gene. Trimming took off 5 bases at V and 2 bases at J, with 13 bases between the two ends. Complete variable domain (other parts from reference TRBV14 and TRBJ2-7): EAGVTQFPSHSVIEKGQTVTLRCDPISGHDNLYWYRRVMGKEIKFLLHFVKESKQDESGMPNNRFLAERTGGTYSTLKVQPAELEDSGVYFCASSSGDTTYEQYFGPGTRLTVT.

The CDR3 here is CASSMDRGGYTF. CDR3 bases: TGTGCCAGTAGTATGGACAGGGGCGGCTACACCTTC. This sequence joins TRBV19 and TRBJ1-2; 9 bases agree with TRBD1. This CDR3 has 12 residues. The V segment lost 3 bases and the J segment 8 bases; nucleotides outside the gene matches: 1. Germline assignment: CDR1 LNHDA and CDR2 SQIVND (reference sequence).

V is TRBV11-3 and J is TRBJ2-7; D gene unclear. Germline-derived CDR1 and CDR2 are SGHNT and YENEEA. The CDR3 sequence is 13 residues long. Deletions cut 3 bases from V and 3 bases from J, with 9 bases between. CDR3 in amino acids: CASSLGNSYEQYF. CDR3 nucleotide sequence: TGTGCCAGCAGCTTGGGGAACAGCTACGAGCAGTACTTC. Full variable domain (rest looked up from reference TRBV11-3 and TRBJ2-7): EAGVVQSPRYKIIEKKQPVAFWCNPISGHNTLYWYLQNLGQGPELLIRYENEEAVDDSQLPKDRFSAERLKGVDSTLKIQPAELGDSAVYLCASSLGNSYEQYFGPGTRLTVT.

The chain uses TRBV3-1 (or the pseudogene TRBV3-2) and TRBJ2-7; TRBD2 matches 11 bases. V lost 2 bases to trimming and J lost 3 bases; unmatched junction nucleotides: 0. The CDR3 runs 14 residues. CDR1 is LGHDT and CDR2 is YNNKEL in the germline V gene (reference sequence). CDR3 protein: CASSQTSGGYEQYF. CDR3 nucleotides: TGTGCCAGCAGCCAAACTAGCGGGGGCTACGAGCAGTACTTC.

V usage is TRBV7-2 and J usage is TRBJ1-1; possible D gene TRBD1, 5 bases. The ends were cut back, 0 bases at V and 0 bases at J, with 8 bases in the middle. This CDR3 contains 15 residues. Germline V gives CDR1 SGHTA, CDR2 FQGNSA. CDR3 loop: CASSLAAGVNTEAFF. CDR3 DNA sequence: TGTGCCAGCAGCTTAGCGGCGGGGGTGAACACTGAAGCTTTCTTT.

The rearrangement joins TRBV5-1 to TRBJ2-3; D ambiguous. The germline CDR1 and CDR2 sequences are SGHRS and YFSETQ. Trimming pared 1 base from V and 6 bases from J, leaving 3 bases between. This CDR3 is built from 11 residues. The CDR3 region has the DNA TGCGCCAGCAGCTTGTTGGATACGCAGTATTTT. Amino acid sequence: CASSLLDTQYF.

The chain couples TRBV18 to TRBJ1-2; D ambiguous. Trimming took 3 bases from V and 6 from J, leaving 14 bases between them. This CDR3 contains 14 residues. Germline values: CDR1 KGHSH, CDR2 LQKENI. This CDR3 reads CASSPEVRSDGYTF. CDR3 coding DNA: TGTGCCAGCTCACCGGAGGTGCGGTCCGATGGCTACACCTTC.

V usage is TRBV7-9 and J usage is TRBJ1-6; D perhaps matches TRBD1 (6 bases). Germline-derived CDR1 and CDR2 are SEHNR and FQNEAQ (reference sequence). The V gene lost 5 bases and the J gene lost 5 bases, with 13 bases spanning the gap. This CDR3 has 15 residues. CDR3 DNA: TGTGCCAGCAGCATCCCCGGGACAAATAATTCACCCCTCCACTTT. The encoded protein is CASSIPGTNNSPLHF. Using reference TRBV7-9 and TRBJ1-6 for the parts outside the CDR3, the full variable domain is DTGVSQNPRHKITKRGQNVTFRCDPISEHNRLYWYRQTLGQGPEFLTYFQNEAQLEKSRLLSDRFSAERPKGSFSTLEIQRTEQGDSAMYLCASSIPGTNNSPLHFGNGTRLTVT.

This rearrangement joins TRBV3-1 (or the pseudogene TRBV3-2) to TRBJ2-5; possibly TRBD1 or TRBD2 for D (6 bases each). Germline CDR1 reads LGHDT; CDR2 reads YNNKEL (reference sequence). The CDR3 is made up of 14 amino acids. V was clipped by 4 bases and J by 5 bases, with 14 bases between them. The CDR3 DNA reads TGTGCCAGCAGCCCTTACGGGGGCCGGGAGACCCAGTACTTC. Translated: CASSPYGGRETQYF.

The genes are TRBV6-2 or TRBV6-3 and TRBJ1-2; D ambiguous. The CDR3 spans 11 residues. The V and J ends lost 4 bases and 10 bases respectively, with 10 bases between them. Germline lookup yields CDR1 MNHEY and CDR2 SVGEGT. In DNA form, the CDR3 reads TGTGCCAGCAGTTCGTCCGGTTCCTACACCTTC. It yields the protein CASSSSGSYTF.

The chain uses TRBV6-5 and TRBJ2-1, with D perhaps matching TRBD2 (6 bases). The V end was cut by 2 bases, the J end by 9 bases, with 11 bases between. This CDR3 comprises 13 residues. In germline, CDR1 is MNHEY, CDR2 SVGAGI. DNA for the CDR3: TGTGCCAGCAGTTACGAACCAGCGGGTGAGCAGTTCTTC. Protein sequence: CASSYEPAGEQFF.

The CDR3: CASSDPGRNEAFF. DNA for the CDR3: TGCGCCAGCAGCGACCCGGGGAGAAATGAAGCTTTCTTT. This chain uses TRBV4-3 with TRBJ1-1; the D is unclear. Per germline, CDR1 LGHNA and CDR2 YSLEER. Between the trimmed V and J ends, which lost 5 bases and 7 bases, there was a span of 14 bases. CDR3 length: 13 amino acids.